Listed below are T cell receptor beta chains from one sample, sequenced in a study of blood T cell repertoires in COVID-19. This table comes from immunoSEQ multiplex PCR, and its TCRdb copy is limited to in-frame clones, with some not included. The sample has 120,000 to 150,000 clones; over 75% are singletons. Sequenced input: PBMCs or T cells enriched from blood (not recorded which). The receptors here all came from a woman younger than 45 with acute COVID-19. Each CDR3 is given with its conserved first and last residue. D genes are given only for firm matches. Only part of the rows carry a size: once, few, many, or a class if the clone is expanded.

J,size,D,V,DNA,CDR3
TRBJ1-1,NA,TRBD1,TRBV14,TGTGCCAGCAGCCAGACAGGGTCAGACACTGAAGCTTTCTTT,CASSQTGSDTEAFF
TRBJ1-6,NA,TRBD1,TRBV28,TGTGCCAGCAGTGGAGCGGACAGGGATAATTCACCCCTCCACTTT,CASSGADRDNSPLHF
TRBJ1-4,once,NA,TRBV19,TGTGCCAGTAGTATTCGAGCAACTAATGAAAAACTGTTTTTT,CASSIRATNEKLFF
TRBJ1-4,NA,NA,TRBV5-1,TGCGCCAGCAGCTTGGGACAGGACGCGGAAAAACTGTTTTTT,CASSLGQDAEKLFF
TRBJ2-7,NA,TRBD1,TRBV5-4,TGTGCCAGCAGCTGGGCAGGGGGCTACGAGCAGTACTTC,CASSWAGGYEQYF
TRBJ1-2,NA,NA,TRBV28,TGTGCCAGCAGTTTTAATTCGCGGAACTACACCTTC,CASSFNSRNYTF
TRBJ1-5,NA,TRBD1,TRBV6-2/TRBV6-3,TGTGCCAGCAGTTACGCGCCCGACAGGGGGGTTCAGCCCCAGCATTTT,CASSYAPDRGVQPQHF
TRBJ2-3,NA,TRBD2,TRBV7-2,TGTGCCAGCAGTTGGCTAGCGGGTATAACAGATACGCAGTATTTT,CASSWLAGITDTQYF
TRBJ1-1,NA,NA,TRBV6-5,TGTGCCAGCCAGGCAGAACACACTGAAGCTTTCTTT,CASQAEHTEAFF
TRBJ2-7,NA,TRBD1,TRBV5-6,TGTGCCAGCAGCTTGGACAGGGGATACTACGAGCAGTACTTC,CASSLDRGYYEQYF
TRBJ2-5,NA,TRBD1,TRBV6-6,TGTGCCAGCGGTGGACAGGGGAAAGAGACCCAGTACTTC,CASGGQGKETQYF
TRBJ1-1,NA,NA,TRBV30,TGTGCCTGGAGTGTGTACGAGGGATATGAAGCTTTCTTT,CAWSVYEGYEAFF
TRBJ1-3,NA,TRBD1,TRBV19,TGTGCCAGTAGTGCACGACAGGGCTTCTCTGGAAACACCATATATTTT,CASSARQGFSGNTIYF
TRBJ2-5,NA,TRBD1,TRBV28,TGTGCCAGCAGTTTAGACAGGGGCACCCAGTACTTC,CASSLDRGTQYF
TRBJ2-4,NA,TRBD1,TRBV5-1,TGCGCCAGCAGCTTGACAGGGGGCAAAAACATTCAGTACTTC,CASSLTGGKNIQYF
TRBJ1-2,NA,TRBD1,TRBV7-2,TGTGCCAGCAGCTTTGCAGGGGGACGCGGCTACACCTTC,CASSFAGGRGYTF
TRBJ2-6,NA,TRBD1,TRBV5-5,TGTGCCAGCAGCCAGGGGGCCTTCTCTGGGGCCAACGTCCTGACTTTC,CASSQGAFSGANVLTF
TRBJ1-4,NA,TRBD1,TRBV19,TGTGCCAGTAGTGCACAGGGGAACAATGAAAAACTGTTTTTT,CASSAQGNNEKLFF